Listed below are T cell receptor beta chains from one sample, sequenced in a study of cytomegalovirus exposure and HLA in healthy donors. Method: immunoSEQ multiplex PCR; TCRdb's copy keeps in-frame clones and lacks some. Among some 110,000 clones listed, approximately 60% were seen once. The sequencing sample was made of PBMCs. The receptors were sampled from a woman aged 25 to 39 in good health and CMV-seronegative. The CDR3 runs from the conserved cysteine through the conserved F or W. D genes are given only for firm matches. A clone size is listed for some rows: how often the clone was seen (once, few, many), or a class if it is expanded.

TRBJ2-1,TRBV15,once,TRBD1,17,CATSRDLGTGGNNEQFF,TGTGCCACCAGCAGAGATCTGGGGACAGGGGGAAACAATGAGCAGTTCTTC
TRBJ2-1,TRBV5-1,NA,TRBD2,16,CASSPSGNQRIYEQFF,TGCGCCAGCAGCCCGAGCGGGAATCAGAGAATCTATGAGCAGTTCTTC
TRBJ1-1,TRBV7-9,NA,NA,16,CASSTHRGGADTEAFF,TGTGCCAGCAGCACCCATCGGGGGGGGGCGGACACTGAAGCTTTCTTT
TRBJ2-3,TRBV21-1,few,NA,16,CASSKSQRGASDTQYF,TGTGCCAGCAGCAAATCCCAGCGGGGAGCATCAGATACGCAGTATTTT
TRBJ1-1,TRBV7-3,few,TRBD1,15,CASSSPGTGNTEAFF,TGTGCCAGCAGCAGTCCCGGGACAGGGAACACTGAAGCTTTCTTT
TRBJ2-5,TRBV28,NA,NA,13,CASTLPKWGAQYF,TGTGCCAGCACCCTGCCCAAATGGGGGGCCCAGTACTTC
TRBJ2-1,TRBV28,NA,TRBD2,16,CASSSAGRDSYNEQFF,TGTGCCAGCAGTTCGGCCGGGAGGGACTCCTACAATGAGCAGTTCTTC
TRBJ2-5,TRBV7-2,NA,NA,14,CASNYPGGLKTQYF,TGTGCCAGCAACTACCCCGGGGGGCTTAAGACCCAGTACTTC
TRBJ2-1,TRBV30,NA,TRBD2,14,CAWHLAGGANEQFF,TGTGCCTGGCACTTAGCGGGAGGAGCGAATGAGCAGTTCTTC
TRBJ2-7,TRBV6-6,once,TRBD2,15,CASSQPGGLPYEQYF,TGTGCCAGCAGCCAGCCCGGGGGGTTACCCTACGAGCAGTACTTC
TRBJ1-1,TRBV27,NA,NA,13,CASSFSGVTEAFF,TGTGCCAGCAGTTTCTCAGGGGTCACTGAAGCTTTCTTT
TRBJ2-1,TRBV5-1,NA,NA,14,CASSLDRSGNEQFF,TGCGCCAGCAGCTTGGACAGGTCAGGCAATGAGCAGTTCTTC
TRBJ2-5,TRBV9,few,TRBD2,15,CASSLGTSAEETQYF,TGTGCCAGCAGCCTCGGGACTAGCGCAGAAGAGACCCAGTACTTC
TRBJ1-1,TRBV27,NA,NA,12,CASSTGNTEAFF,TGTGCCAGCAGTACAGGTAACACTGAAGCTTTCTTT
TRBJ1-6,TRBV28,NA,TRBD1,13,CASSPRQGSPLHF,TGTGCCAGCAGCCCTCGACAGGGATCACCCCTCCACTTT
TRBJ2-7,TRBV28,NA,TRBD2,17,CASSPGLAGVSSYEQYF,TGTGCCAGCAGTCCGGGACTAGCGGGAGTAAGCTCCTACGAGCAGTACTTC
TRBJ2-7,TRBV11-2,once,NA,15,CASSLNPGAGYEQYF,TGTGCCAGCAGCTTAAACCCAGGGGCCGGGTACGAGCAGTACTTC
TRBJ1-3,TRBV5-1,few,NA,15,CASSTTGSKGNTIYF,TGCGCCAGCAGCACGACAGGCTCCAAGGGAAACACCATATATTTT
TRBJ1-2,TRBV10-1,NA,NA,16,CASFRPSRGDTYGYTF,TGCGCCAGCTTCCGGCCAAGCAGGGGCGATACCTATGGCTACACCTTC
TRBJ2-5,TRBV15,NA,NA,13,CATSRAGQETQYF,TGTGCCACCAGCAGGGCGGGACAAGAGACCCAGTACTTC
TRBJ2-1,TRBV18,few,NA,17,CASSPTTLAGSYNEQFF,TGTGCCAGCTCACCGACGACCCTGGCGGGCTCCTACAATGAGCAGTTCTTC
TRBJ1-6,TRBV2,NA,NA,14,CASSVQGGDSPLHF,TGTGCCAGCAGTGTACAGGGAGGGGATTCACCCCTCCACTTT
TRBJ2-7,TRBV10-3,NA,TRBD1,15,CAISMGQGHSYEQYF,TGTGCCATCAGTATGGGACAGGGTCATTCCTACGAGCAGTACTTC
TRBJ2-7,TRBV7-9,NA,TRBD2,15,CASSLVAGGINEQYF,TGTGCCAGCAGCTTAGTGGCGGGAGGGATCAACGAGCAGTACTTC
TRBJ1-6,TRBV28,NA,NA,14,CASSPRHGNSPLHF,TGTGCCAGCAGTCCCAGACACGGAAATTCACCCCTCCACTTT
TRBJ2-4,TRBV30,NA,TRBD2,17,CAWSLGLAGGGGNIQYF,TGTGCCTGGAGTTTGGGACTAGCGGGAGGAGGAGGAAACATTCAGTACTTC
TRBJ1-2,TRBV6-1,NA,NA,13,CASSENGSYGYTF,TGTGCCAGCAGTGAAAATGGTAGCTATGGCTACACCTTC
TRBJ1-2,TRBV6-1,few,TRBD1,14,CAIATGQGNYGYTF,TGTGCCATCGCTACGGGACAGGGCAATTATGGCTACACCTTC
TRBJ2-7,TRBV5-4,NA,NA,17,CASSLRQGLAVTYEQYF,TGTGCCAGCAGCTTGCGACAGGGGCTAGCGGTAACCTACGAGCAGTACTTC
TRBJ2-1,TRBV6-1,NA,NA,15,CASSEEAEVYNEQFF,TGTGCCAGCAGTGAAGAAGCGGAGGTTTACAATGAGCAGTTCTTC
TRBJ2-7,TRBV7-2,few,TRBD1,16,CASSFSGTGEIYEQYF,TGTGCCAGCAGCTTCTCCGGGACAGGGGAAATCTACGAGCAGTACTTC
TRBJ2-7,TRBV2,few,NA,12,CASQLGAYEQYF,TGTGCCAGCCAGCTAGGGGCCTACGAGCAGTACTTC
TRBJ2-7,TRBV7-9,NA,NA,14,CASSSTDSYDEQYF,TGTGCCAGCAGCTCCACAGACAGTTACGACGAGCAGTACTTC
TRBJ1-5,TRBV2,NA,NA,13,CASSGQENQPQHF,TGTGCCAGCAGTGGACAGGAAAATCAGCCCCAGCATTTT
TRBJ2-7,TRBV9,NA,NA,15,CASSVAAGNSYEQYF,TGTGCCAGCAGCGTAGCCGCGGGCAACTCCTACGAGCAGTACTTC
TRBJ2-7,TRBV2,few,NA,14,CASSDRGPEDEQYF,TGTGCCAGCAGTGACAGGGGACCTGAGGACGAGCAGTACTTC
TRBJ1-3,TRBV7-2,NA,NA,15,CASSLVGGSGNTIYF,TGTGCCAGCAGCTTAGTGGGGGGCTCTGGAAACACCATATATTTT
TRBJ2-5,TRBV5-1,few,TRBD2,17,CASGGPGLAGPRETQYF,TGCGCCAGCGGAGGTCCGGGACTAGCGGGACCCCGGGAGACCCAGTACTTC
TRBJ1-2,TRBV28,NA,TRBD1,15,CASRPGQGGGYGYTF,TGTGCCAGCAGGCCCGGCCAGGGGGGTGGCTATGGCTACACCTTC
TRBJ1-1,TRBV28,NA,NA,13,CASSLGGWPEAFF,TGTGCCAGCAGTTTGGGGGGATGGCCTGAAGCTTTCTTT
TRBJ2-7,TRBV2,NA,TRBD1,15,CASSDPGQGAEEQYF,TGTGCCAGCAGTGACCCGGGACAGGGGGCGGAGGAGCAGTACTTC
TRBJ2-5,TRBV6-8,NA,TRBD1,17,CASSYLTTGSLQETQYF,TGTGCCAGCAGTTACTTGACGACAGGGAGTTTGCAAGAGACCCAGTACTTC
TRBJ1-4,TRBV15,few,TRBD1,11,CATSRDGGQEF,TGTGCCACCAGCAGAGATGGCGGACAGGAGTTT
TRBJ1-4,TRBV19,few,NA,16,CASSSDFWQFKEKLFF,TGTGCCAGTAGTTCGGACTTTTGGCAGTTCAAGGAAAAACTGTTTTTT
TRBJ2-3,TRBV2,NA,NA,13,CAGYYTSTDTQYF,TGTGCCGGTTACTATACTAGCACAGATACGCAGTATTTT